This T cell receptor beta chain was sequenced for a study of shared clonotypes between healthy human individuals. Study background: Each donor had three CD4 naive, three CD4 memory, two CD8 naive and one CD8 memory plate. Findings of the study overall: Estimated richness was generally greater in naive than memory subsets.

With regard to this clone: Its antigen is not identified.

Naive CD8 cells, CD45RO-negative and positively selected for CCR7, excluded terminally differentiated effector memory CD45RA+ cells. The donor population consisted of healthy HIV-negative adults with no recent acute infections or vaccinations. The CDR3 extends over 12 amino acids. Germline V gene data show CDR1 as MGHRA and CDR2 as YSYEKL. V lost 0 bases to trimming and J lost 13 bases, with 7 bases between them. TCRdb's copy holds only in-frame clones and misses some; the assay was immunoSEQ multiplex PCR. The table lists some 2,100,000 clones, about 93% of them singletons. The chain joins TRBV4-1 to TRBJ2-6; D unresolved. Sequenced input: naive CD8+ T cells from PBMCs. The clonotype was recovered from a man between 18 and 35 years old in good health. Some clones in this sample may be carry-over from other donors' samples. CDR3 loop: CASSQDAGVLTF. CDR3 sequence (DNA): TGCGCCAGCAGCCAAGATGCAGGAGTCCTGACTTTC.